In this sample, the clone carrying this TCR beta chain turned up once. Its antigen remains unknown. The CDR3 sequence is 19 residues long. V lost 1 base, J lost 2 bases, and 8 bases stayed unmatched. Germline assignment: CDR1 MGHRA and CDR2 YSYEKL. The data were obtained in a study of cytomegalovirus exposure and HLA in healthy donors. Background on the study: The same platform used for the 600 to 750 first-cohort repertoires was also used for the 130 or so validation repertoires, as a later analysis reported.

Whole-study results and caveats: The tendency of first-cohort TCR clusters to co-occur in the 100 to 150 validation repertoires was identified by a subsequent analysis.

Only in-frame clones appear in the TCRdb table, and some are missing; sequencing was by immunoSEQ multiplex PCR. The sample has about 78,000 clones, 95% to 97% seen once. The TCR originated in a man younger than 35 in good health and CMV-seropositive. Sequenced input: PBMCs. The gene calls are TRBV4-1 and TRBJ2-7, with 16 positions matching TRBD2. This CDR3 reads CASSQVGGTSGRGAYEQYF. CDR3 bases: TGCGCCAGCAGCCAAGTTGGGGGGACTAGCGGGAGGGGGGCCTACGAGCAGTACTTC.